This T cell receptor (beta chain) was documented in a study of blood T cell repertoires in COVID-19. Assay: immunoSEQ multiplex PCR; the TCRdb copy retains only in-frame clones and omits some. The sample holds approximately 120,000 clones, 70% to 80% seen once. In its sample, this clone was seen once. This clonotype was obtained from a human donor in a cohort sampled during active COVID-19. The sequencing sample was made of peripheral blood.

CDR3 loop: CASSAYRESSTDTQYF. The CDR3 DNA reads as TGTGCCAGCAGCGCGTACAGAGAGAGTAGCACAGATACGCAGTATTTT. This rearrangement joins TRBV9 to TRBJ2-3; D unresolved. The V gene lost 3 bases and the J gene lost 0 bases, with 14 bases spanning the gap. The CDR3 runs 16 residues. Germline V CDR1 and CDR2: SGDLS, YYNGEE.